This entry concerns a single T cell receptor beta chain. Antigen: not known. Germline CDR1 reads SNHLY; CDR2 reads FYNNEI. V shed 10 bases and J shed 3 bases, with 18 bases lying between them. The CDR3 runs 14 residues. Sample-barcoded 5' priming and a J-beta primer mix drove a second PCR of 7 to 11 cycles. From the 5' RACE reads, TCRdb called clonotypes with MiXCR, one entry per CDR3 protein. The table has hundreds of thousands of distinct CDR3 sequences, approximately 31% seen once. Total RNA, at least 6 micrograms per sample, was extracted from PBMCs. This entry is derived from a study of blood T cells in healthy people across ages. Study-level results: Observed TCR beta diversity per million T cells went down as age went up. This fall followed a roughly linear course with age.

The clonotype comes from a woman aged 80 or over in good health. Sequencing input: blood. This chain connects TRBV2 to TRBJ1-1; D remains unclear. CDR3 loop: CAIKTPGVYTEAFF. CDR3 nucleotide sequence: TGTGCCATCAAAACCCCTGGGGTCTACACTGAAGCTTTCTTT. The variable domain in full, completed from reference TRBV2 and TRBJ1-1, reads EPEVTQTPSHQVTQMGQEVILRCVPISNHLYFYWYRQILGQKVEFLVSFYNNEISEKSEIFDDQFSVERPDGSNFTLKIRSTKLEDSAMYFCAIKTPGVYTEAFFGQGTRLTVV.